The 12 T cell receptor beta chains given below trace back to one sample, sequenced in a study of cytomegalovirus exposure and HLA in healthy donors. It was with 60 Vbeta and 13 Jbeta primers that the PCR ran. The assay was immunoSEQ multiplex PCR, and TCRdb's table has in-frame clones only and misses some. The sample shows some 200,000 clones, roughly four fifths of them seen only once. The sequencing sample was made of PBMCs. Source of these receptors: a woman in her 50s in good health and CMV-seropositive.

The chain recombines TRBV5-1 with TRBJ1-4; 9 bases are a match to TRBD1. The V gene end was trimmed by 4 bases and the J gene end by 7 bases; junction bases not matched to a gene: 8. There are 15 residues in the CDR3. In germline, CDR1 is SGHRS, CDR2 YFSETQ. The DNA of the CDR3 is TGCGCCAGCAGCAGAGAGGGACAGGGTCTTGAAAAACTGTTTTTT. It encodes CASSREGQGLEKLFF.

The V gene is TRBV7-9, the J gene TRBJ2-3, with 8 nucleotides matching TRBD2. The CDR3 spans 16 residues. Germline trimming cut 3 bases from V and 2 bases from J; bases unmatched to any gene: 7. Germline V CDR1 and CDR2: SEHNR, FQNEAQ (reference sequence). The CDR3 DNA reads as TGTGCCAGCAGCTTGAGGCGGGGGGACCTCACAGATACGCAGTATTTT. Residues: CASSLRRGDLTDTQYF.

The rearrangement joins TRBV11-2 to TRBJ2-7; no firm D call. Between the trimmed V and J ends, which lost 1 base and 6 bases, there was a span of 10 bases. Germline V CDR1 and CDR2: SGHAT, FQNNGV. The CDR3 contains 13 residues. CDR3 protein: CASSLAQATEQYF. DNA for the CDR3: TGTGCCAGCAGCTTAGCGCAAGCTACCGAGCAGTACTTC.

The J gene is TRBJ2-1, the V gene TRBV28; D remains unclear. This CDR3 has 10 residues. CDR1 and CDR2 from the germline V gene are MDHEN and SYDVKM. V shed 5 bases and J shed 8 bases, with 4 bases lying between them. The CDR3 spells CASSRYEQFF. The CDR3 bases are TGTGCCAGCAGTCGGTATGAGCAGTTCTTC.

The chain recombines TRBV5-4 with TRBJ2-4; D gene ambiguous. V lost 0 bases and J 5 bases, leaving 6 bases between the germline ends. Germline loops: CDR1 SGHNT, CDR2 YYREEE (reference sequence). This CDR3 region has 13 residues. Here the CDR3 reads CASSLASENIQYF. CDR3 DNA sequence: TGTGCCAGCAGCTTGGCGTCAGAAAACATTCAGTACTTC.

This chain connects TRBV7-6 to TRBJ2-2; TRBD2 agrees at 8 bases. J lost 5 bases, V lost 5 bases, and 10 bases had no gene match. Looked up from germline, CDR1 is SGHVS and CDR2 is FNYEAQ. The CDR3 is 16 amino acids. The DNA of the CDR3 is TGTGCCAGCAGCGCCGCCCCGGGACTAGGGACCGGGGAGCTGTTTTTT. This encodes CASSAAPGLGTGELFF.

V gene TRBV28 combines with J gene TRBJ1-2; 9 bases line up with TRBD1. With 1 base clipped from V and 6 bases from J, the junction kept 6 bases outside the gene matches. The CDR3 has 15 amino acids. Germline V gene sequence: CDR1 MDHEN, CDR2 SYDVKM. This CDR3 is CASSLSAGTGHGYTF. The CDR3 DNA is TGTGCCAGCAGTTTATCCGCCGGGACAGGGCATGGCTACACCTTC.

The chain uses TRBV10-3 and TRBJ1-4; D gene uncertain. Germline loops: CDR1 ENHRY, CDR2 SYGVKD. With 11 bases removed from V and 3 bases from J, the gap between germline ends came to 13 bases. CDR3 length: 13 amino acids. CDR3 nucleotides: TGTGCCGCCCGTTGGGCGCCTAATGAAAAACTGTTTTTT. Protein product: CAARWAPNEKLFF.

The chain is built from TRBV6-5 and TRBJ1-6; TRBD1 matches 8 bases. V lost 7 bases to trimming and J lost 7 bases; unmatched junction nucleotides: 6. This CDR3 region has 14 residues. CDR1 is MNHEY, CDR2 SVGAGI, per germline. The CDR3: CASTRGQENSPLHF. In DNA, the CDR3 is TGTGCCAGCACCCGGGGACAGGAAAATTCACCCCTCCACTTT.

The chain is built from TRBV5-4 and TRBJ1-3, with D unresolved. CDR1 SGHNT and CDR2 YYREEE come from the germline V gene (reference sequence). The CDR3 length is 16 residues. V was pared by 0 bases and J by 0 bases, with 10 bases between. The CDR3 coding sequence is TGTGCCAGCAGCTTGGGCGCCACCGCCTCTGGAAACACCATATATTTT. The encoded protein is CASSLGATASGNTIYF.

The chain carries TRBV10-2 and TRBJ2-3, with 8 positions matching TRBD1. After removal of 7 bases from V and 2 bases from J, the junction contained 11 bases not matched to a gene. The CDR3 length is 16 residues. Germline CDR1 and CDR2: WSHSY and SAAADI. CDR3 sequence: CASNGQGVGYTDTQYF. DNA of the CDR3: TGCGCCAGCAACGGACAGGGTGTGGGGTACACAGATACGCAGTATTTT.

V usage is TRBV4-2 and J usage is TRBJ2-1; TRBD2 matches 13 bases. The ends lost 1 base at V and 6 bases at J; junction bases unmatched: 0. The CDR3 extends over 15 amino acids. Germline CDR1 is LGHNA and CDR2 is YNFKEQ. The DNA of the CDR3 is TGTGCCAGCAGCCAAGGGACTAGCGGGAGCAATGAGCAGTTCTTC. This sequence encodes CASSQGTSGSNEQFF.